This TCR beta chain was found in a study of blood T cell repertoires in COVID-19. On the study more broadly: Sites in the United States, Italy and Spain provided acute and convalescent COVID-19 samples. PBMCs, B-cell-depleted T cells, or T cells were the source of the cDNA or gDNA that made up the material.

Between the trimmed V and J ends, which lost 2 bases and 2 bases, there was a span of 9 bases. The CDR3 runs 14 residues. Germline assignment: CDR1 SGHTA and CDR2 FQGNSA. Authors' data handling: Amplification with reference gene primers provided the estimates of nucleated cell counts. Using immunoSEQ multiplex PCR, the repertoire was profiled, and TCRdb retains in-frame clones only, with some absent. V, J and clone size derive from that table, while D and trimming were established from the DNA sequence. The sample records approximately 140,000 clones, roughly 78% being singletons. The J gene is TRBJ2-5, the V gene TRBV7-2; D possibly corresponds to TRBD2 (6 bases). The TCR comes from a human donor with acute or convalescent COVID-19. The donor label of this sample is uncertain. Sequencing was performed on peripheral blood. The CDR3 coding sequence is TGTGCCAGCAGCTTATACGGGGGTCAAGAGACCCAGTACTTC. This sequence encodes CASSLYGGQETQYF.